This is a list of T cell receptor beta chains from one sample in a study of blood T cell repertoires in COVID-19. Produced via immunoSEQ multiplex PCR; TCRdb's table is partial and in-frame only. The sample has over 250,000 clones, approximately 90% seen once. The sequencing sample was made of peripheral blood. The origin of the receptors is a woman aged 40 to 50 who had recovered from COVID-19. CDR3s include the opening cysteine and the closing phenylalanine or tryptophan. D genes are given only for firm matches. A clone size is listed for some rows: how often the clone was seen (once, few, many), or a class if it is expanded.

V gene: TRBV9
J gene: TRBJ2-5
clone size: -
D gene: TRBD2
CDR3 DNA: TGTGCCAGCAGCGGTGGACTAGCGGGAGGTGGGACCCAGTACTTC
CDR3 protein: CASSGGLAGGGTQYF

V gene: TRBV19
J gene: TRBJ1-6
clone size: few
D gene: -
CDR3 DNA: TGTGCCAGTACCCACCGAAGCAATTCACCCCTCCACTTT
CDR3 protein: CASTHRSNSPLHF

V gene: TRBV10-3
J gene: TRBJ2-5
clone size: -
D gene: TRBD2
CDR3 DNA: TGTGCCATCAGTGAGTCGGGGGATCGACTAGCAGAGACCCAGTACTTC
CDR3 protein: CAISESGDRLAETQYF

V gene: TRBV7-3
J gene: TRBJ2-1
clone size: -
D gene: -
CDR3 DNA: TGTGCCAGCAGCCCCCCCCAATGGAGCGGGTCCTACAATGAGCAGTTCTTC
CDR3 protein: CASSPPQWSGSYNEQFF

V gene: TRBV7-2
J gene: TRBJ2-1
clone size: -
D gene: TRBD2
CDR3 DNA: TGTGCCAGCAGCCCGACCTGGGCGGGAGGTAACAATGAGCAGTTCTTC
CDR3 protein: CASSPTWAGGNNEQFF

V gene: TRBV5-4
J gene: TRBJ2-1
clone size: -
D gene: TRBD2
CDR3 DNA: TGTGCCAGCAGCTTGGAACTAGCGAGCTCCTACAATGAGCAGTTCTTC
CDR3 protein: CASSLELASSYNEQFF

V gene: TRBV10-3
J gene: TRBJ1-2
clone size: -
D gene: TRBD1
CDR3 DNA: TGTGCCACCACCGGGGGACAGGGGGCCTGCACCTTC
CDR3 protein: CATTGGQGACTF

V gene: TRBV5-1
J gene: TRBJ2-2
clone size: -
D gene: -
CDR3 DNA: TGCGCCAGCCGACGGGACACCGGGGAGCTGTTTTTT
CDR3 protein: CASRRDTGELFF

V gene: TRBV9
J gene: TRBJ2-3
clone size: -
D gene: -
CDR3 DNA: TGTGCCAGCAGCGCCGGGTCCCCCACAGATACGCAGTATTTT
CDR3 protein: CASSAGSPTDTQYF

V gene: TRBV11-3
J gene: TRBJ2-3
clone size: -
D gene: TRBD1
CDR3 DNA: TGTGCCAGCAGCTTGCACAGGGGGGTAGATACGCAGTATTTT
CDR3 protein: CASSLHRGVDTQYF

V gene: TRBV27
J gene: TRBJ1-2
clone size: -
D gene: -
CDR3 DNA: TGTGCCAGCAGCACCGACAGAGCAGCTAACTATGGCTACACCTTC
CDR3 protein: CASSTDRAANYGYTF

V gene: TRBV6-5
J gene: TRBJ2-7
clone size: -
D gene: -
CDR3 DNA: TGTGCCAGCAGTCCCGCCGGGGCCTACGAGCAGTACTTC
CDR3 protein: CASSPAGAYEQYF

V gene: TRBV6-5
J gene: TRBJ1-2
clone size: -
D gene: TRBD1
CDR3 DNA: TGTGCCAGCAGCGGGGACAGGGTCGGCTACACCTTC
CDR3 protein: CASSGDRVGYTF

V gene: TRBV5-1
J gene: TRBJ1-1
clone size: -
D gene: -
CDR3 DNA: TGCGCCAGCAGCTTGGCTTTGGGGCCCAACACTGAAGCTTTCTTT
CDR3 protein: CASSLALGPNTEAFF

V gene: TRBV11-2
J gene: TRBJ2-5
clone size: -
D gene: TRBD2
CDR3 DNA: TGTGCCAGCAGCTTACGCCCAGCGGGGGTTCAAGAGACCCAGTACTTC
CDR3 protein: CASSLRPAGVQETQYF

V gene: TRBV3-1/TRBV3-2
J gene: TRBJ1-2
clone size: -
D gene: -
CDR3 DNA: TGTGCCAGCAGCCCGGGGCGGGGTACGGGCTACACCTTC
CDR3 protein: CASSPGRGTGYTF

V gene: TRBV7-8
J gene: TRBJ1-5
clone size: once
D gene: -
CDR3 DNA: TGTGCCAGCAGCTCGGACGGGGGGAGCAATCAGCCCCAGCATTTT
CDR3 protein: CASSSDGGSNQPQHF

V gene: TRBV7-9
J gene: TRBJ2-1
clone size: many
D gene: -
CDR3 DNA: TGTGCCAGCAGCTCGCCCCTGGGGGCGGGGGACAATGAGCAGTTCTTC
CDR3 protein: CASSSPLGAGDNEQFF

V gene: TRBV5-1
J gene: TRBJ2-7
clone size: few
D gene: TRBD1
CDR3 DNA: TGCGCCAGCAGCGACAGGGGGCTTGGGGCCTACGAGCAGTACTTC
CDR3 protein: CASSDRGLGAYEQYF

V gene: TRBV27
J gene: TRBJ1-2
clone size: -
D gene: -
CDR3 DNA: TGTGCCAGCAGGGGACAACGATATGGCTACACCTTC
CDR3 protein: CASRGQRYGYTF

V gene: TRBV4-3
J gene: TRBJ1-4
clone size: -
D gene: TRBD1
CDR3 DNA: TGCGCCAGCAGCCCAGGGGGGTCTGCAACTAATGAAAAACTGTTTTTT
CDR3 protein: CASSPGGSATNEKLFF

V gene: TRBV7-3
J gene: TRBJ1-4
clone size: -
D gene: -
CDR3 DNA: TGTGCCAGCAGCCCCCTAAGGGGCCACAGGACGCTAAATGAAAAACTGTTTTTT
CDR3 protein: CASSPLRGHRTLNEKLFF

V gene: TRBV19
J gene: TRBJ2-7
clone size: -
D gene: TRBD2
CDR3 DNA: TGTGCCAGTAGTCGGGGACTAGCGGGAGGGCCGTTGGACGAGCAGTACTTC
CDR3 protein: CASSRGLAGGPLDEQYF

V gene: TRBV15
J gene: TRBJ2-3
clone size: -
D gene: -
CDR3 DNA: TGTGCCACCAGTGGGCCCACAGATACGCAGTATTTT
CDR3 protein: CATSGPTDTQYF

V gene: TRBV5-1
J gene: TRBJ2-5
clone size: -
D gene: TRBD2
CDR3 DNA: TGCGCCAGCAGCTTGGGGGCTTCGGCTAGCGGACAAGAGACCCAGTACTTC
CDR3 protein: CASSLGASASGQETQYF

V gene: TRBV19
J gene: TRBJ1-2
clone size: -
D gene: TRBD1
CDR3 DNA: TGTGCCGTTCGGGAAGGGGGCGCGTTGGTCTACACCTTC
CDR3 protein: CAVREGGALVYTF

V gene: TRBV7-2
J gene: TRBJ2-7
clone size: -
D gene: TRBD1
CDR3 DNA: TGTGCCAGCAGCCGCCGGGGACAGGTCACCTACGAGCAGTACTTC
CDR3 protein: CASSRRGQVTYEQYF

V gene: TRBV19
J gene: TRBJ1-2
clone size: -
D gene: TRBD1
CDR3 DNA: TGTGCCAGTAGTCCTCGGACAGGGCCCTATGGCTACACCTTC
CDR3 protein: CASSPRTGPYGYTF

V gene: TRBV11-3
J gene: TRBJ2-1
clone size: -
D gene: TRBD2
CDR3 DNA: TGTGCCAGCAGCCTTACGACTAGCGGGTGGTACAATGAGCAGTTCTTC
CDR3 protein: CASSLTTSGWYNEQFF

V gene: TRBV6-6
J gene: TRBJ2-2
clone size: -
D gene: TRBD2
CDR3 DNA: TGTGCCAGCAGTTACTCGGCGGGGCGGGGGACCGGGGAGCTGTTTTTT
CDR3 protein: CASSYSAGRGTGELFF

V gene: TRBV6-5
J gene: TRBJ2-2
clone size: -
D gene: TRBD2
CDR3 DNA: TGTGCCAGCAGCATGACTAGCGGGAACACCGGGGAGCTGTTTTTT
CDR3 protein: CASSMTSGNTGELFF

V gene: TRBV6-6
J gene: TRBJ2-1
clone size: -
D gene: -
CDR3 DNA: TGTGCCAGCAGTTATTGGCACAGTGGCGATGAGCAGTTCTTC
CDR3 protein: CASSYWHSGDEQFF

V gene: TRBV30
J gene: TRBJ1-1
clone size: -
D gene: -
CDR3 DNA: TGTGCCTGGAGTGTAAGGGCCGGGGTGATGAGCACTGAAGCTTTCTTT
CDR3 protein: CAWSVRAGVMSTEAFF

V gene: TRBV10-3
J gene: TRBJ2-3
clone size: -
D gene: -
CDR3 DNA: TGTGCCATCAGTGAGTTGTCCTACACAGATACGCAGTATTTT
CDR3 protein: CAISELSYTDTQYF

V gene: TRBV5-4
J gene: TRBJ2-6
clone size: -
D gene: TRBD1
CDR3 DNA: TGTGCCAGCAGCTTAGGGGGCTCGTCCGGGGCCAACGTCCTGACTTTC
CDR3 protein: CASSLGGSSGANVLTF

V gene: TRBV2
J gene: TRBJ2-1
clone size: -
D gene: -
CDR3 DNA: TGTGCCACCGGAGGCAATGAGCAGTTCTTC
CDR3 protein: CATGGNEQFF

V gene: TRBV7-8
J gene: TRBJ2-3
clone size: -
D gene: -
CDR3 DNA: TGTGCCAGCAGCCATCTTACGGGGTGGTATTTT
CDR3 protein: CASSHLTGWYF

V gene: TRBV4-1
J gene: TRBJ2-1
clone size: -
D gene: -
CDR3 DNA: TGCGCCAGCAGCCAAGATGGGGCAGGCCTAACCTACAATGAGCAGTTCTTC
CDR3 protein: CASSQDGAGLTYNEQFF

V gene: TRBV7-9
J gene: TRBJ1-2
clone size: -
D gene: -
CDR3 DNA: TGTGCCAGCAGCTTCCAGGGAACCCCCTATGGCTACACCTTC
CDR3 protein: CASSFQGTPYGYTF

V gene: TRBV18
J gene: TRBJ2-3
clone size: -
D gene: TRBD2
CDR3 DNA: TGTGCCAGCTCCCCCGGGACTAGCGGATTCACAGATACGCAGTATTTT
CDR3 protein: CASSPGTSGFTDTQYF

V gene: TRBV10-3
J gene: TRBJ1-6
clone size: few
D gene: -
CDR3 DNA: TGTGCCATCAGCGCACAGAACGGCAATTCACCCCTCCACTTT
CDR3 protein: CAISAQNGNSPLHF

V gene: TRBV6-5
J gene: TRBJ2-1
clone size: many
D gene: -
CDR3 DNA: TGTGCCAGCAGTTACTCGCGCATCTACAATGAGCAGTTCTTC
CDR3 protein: CASSYSRIYNEQFF

V gene: TRBV19
J gene: TRBJ2-5
clone size: -
D gene: TRBD1
CDR3 DNA: TGTGCCAGTAGCCTCCTACAGGGGCCCCAAGAGACCCAGTACTTC
CDR3 protein: CASSLLQGPQETQYF

V gene: TRBV9
J gene: TRBJ2-1
clone size: -
D gene: -
CDR3 DNA: TGTGCCAGCAGCGTGGCTACCGTGCCGGGCAATGCGGGTGAGCAGTTCTTC
CDR3 protein: CASSVATVPGNAGEQFF

V gene: TRBV11-2
J gene: TRBJ2-5
clone size: -
D gene: TRBD2
CDR3 DNA: TGTGCCAGCAGCCAAACGTGGGGGGGGACCCAGTACTTC
CDR3 protein: CASSQTWGGTQYF

V gene: TRBV18
J gene: TRBJ2-1
clone size: -
D gene: -
CDR3 DNA: TGTGCCAGCTCACCATTCCGGGTTAGCTACAATGAGCAGTTCTTC
CDR3 protein: CASSPFRVSYNEQFF

V gene: TRBV12-3/TRBV12-4
J gene: TRBJ2-2
clone size: few
D gene: -
CDR3 DNA: TGTGCCAGCACGGGGAGCACCGGGGAGCTGTTTTTT
CDR3 protein: CASTGSTGELFF

V gene: TRBV2
J gene: TRBJ2-7
clone size: -
D gene: -
CDR3 DNA: TGTGCCAGCAGGGGCGGGGCCTACGAGCAGTACTTC
CDR3 protein: CASRGGAYEQYF

V gene: TRBV4-3
J gene: TRBJ1-1
clone size: -
D gene: -
CDR3 DNA: TGCGCCAGCAGCCAGGGAGCACAGGGGAACACTGAAGCTTTCTTT
CDR3 protein: CASSQGAQGNTEAFF